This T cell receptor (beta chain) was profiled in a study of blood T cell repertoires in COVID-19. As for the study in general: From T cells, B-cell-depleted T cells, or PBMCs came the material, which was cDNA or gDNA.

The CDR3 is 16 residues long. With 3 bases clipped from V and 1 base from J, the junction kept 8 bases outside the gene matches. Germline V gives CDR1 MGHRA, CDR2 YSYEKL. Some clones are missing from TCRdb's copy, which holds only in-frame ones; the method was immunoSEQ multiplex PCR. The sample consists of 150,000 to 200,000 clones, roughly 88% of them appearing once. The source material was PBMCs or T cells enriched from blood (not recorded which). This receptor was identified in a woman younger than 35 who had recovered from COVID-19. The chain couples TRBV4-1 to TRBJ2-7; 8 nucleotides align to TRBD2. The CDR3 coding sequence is TGCGCCAGCAGCCATCCCCTTAGCGGGGCTTCCTACGAGCAGTACTTC. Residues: CASSHPLSGASYEQYF.